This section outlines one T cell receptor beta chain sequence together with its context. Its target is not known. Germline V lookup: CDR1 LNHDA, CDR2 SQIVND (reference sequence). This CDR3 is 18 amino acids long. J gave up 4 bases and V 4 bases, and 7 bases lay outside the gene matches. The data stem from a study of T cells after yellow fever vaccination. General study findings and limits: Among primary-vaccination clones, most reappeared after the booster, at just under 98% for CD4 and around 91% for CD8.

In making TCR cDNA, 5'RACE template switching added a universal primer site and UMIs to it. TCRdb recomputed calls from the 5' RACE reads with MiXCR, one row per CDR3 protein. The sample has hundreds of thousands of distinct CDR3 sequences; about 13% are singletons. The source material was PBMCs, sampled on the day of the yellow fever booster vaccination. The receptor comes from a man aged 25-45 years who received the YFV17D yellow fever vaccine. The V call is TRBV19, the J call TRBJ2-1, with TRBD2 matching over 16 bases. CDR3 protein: CASSSGTSGRDLYNEQFF. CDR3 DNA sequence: TGTGCCAGTAGTAGTGGGACTAGCGGGAGGGATTTATACAATGAGCAGTTCTTC.